This TCR beta chain was obtained from a study of beta chain features in type 1 diabetes. The CDR3 runs to 15 residues. V shed 0 bases, J shed 7 bases, and the junction held 6 bases outside the gene matches. Germline assignment: CDR1 SGHTA and CDR2 FQGNSA. Points on this clone: Its cognate antigen is unknown.

A single heparinised blood sample, averaging around 120 mL, was obtained per donor. The authors reverse transcribed all of the isolated RNA, so sequencing captured expressed TCRB transcripts. Clones were sequenced by immunoSEQ multiplex PCR, and TCRdb holds only the in-frame ones, with some missing. This sample carries fewer than 900,000 clones, 17% of them seen once, and the ten largest clones take 0.023%. Findings and caveats of the study: Overrepresentation of cells with high TCR expression could result from cDNA sequencing. Among type 1 diabetes patients, VDJ junctions had fewer insertions and more deletions. In patients and controls equally, PCR might favor templates that are shorter.

The chain carries TRBV7-2 and TRBJ2-1; TRBD2 agrees at 7 bases. The sequencing sample was made of naive CD4+ T cells from blood. This sequence was found in a woman under 30 in good health. CDR3 nucleotide sequence: TGTGCCAGCAGCTTAGCGGCGACGCGGGAGAATGAGCAGTTCTTC. This translates into CASSLAATRENEQFF.